Each of the 6 T cell receptor beta chains below was sequenced from the same sample in a study of control samples from healthy donors and cancer patients. Profiled with immunoSEQ multiplex PCR; TCRdb holds only in-frame clones, not every one. The repertoire holds under 150,000 clones, 75% to 90% seen once, with 8% to 9.5% in the top ten. The sequenced material came from blood. The receptors derive from a woman aged 25 to 39 in good health.

This clone was counted only a few times. The chain employs TRBV10-3 and TRBJ2-1; TRBD2 agrees at 7 bases. From germline, CDR1 is ENHRY and CDR2 SYGVKD. V shed 6 bases and J 1 base; nucleotides not matched to a gene: 9. The CDR3 consists of 16 residues. The CDR3 DNA follows: TGTGCCATCAGGGAAACTAGCGCCGAGTCCTACAATGAGCAGTTCTTC. It codes for CAIRETSAESYNEQFF.

This chain joins TRBV29-1 and TRBJ1-2, with 8 bases identical to TRBD1. The CDR3 covers 14 residues. Trimming at V came to 0 bases and at J to 2 bases, leaving 2 bases not matched to a gene. Per the germline V gene, CDR1 is SQVTM and CDR2 is ANQGSEA. Here the CDR3 DNA reads TGCAGCGTTGAAGAAGGACAGGGAAACTATGGCTACACCTTC. It specifies CSVEEGQGNYGYTF.

The rearrangement uses TRBV14 and TRBJ2-2, with a weak D call TRBD2 (6 bases). The V end was cut by 0 bases, the J end by 5 bases, with 16 bases between. Germline assignment: CDR1 SGHDN and CDR2 FVKESK. This CDR3 has 17 amino acids. CDR3 coding DNA: TGTGCCAGCAGCCAAGATCTTACCGGGAGTGCGACCGGGGAGCTGTTTTTT. Protein: CASSQDLTGSATGELFF.

The CDR3: CASSLRLAGVEEQYF. The CDR3 DNA reads TGCGCCAGCAGCTTGAGACTAGCGGGAGTGGAGGAGCAGTACTTC. V gene TRBV5-1 combines with J gene TRBJ2-7, with 12 bases fitting TRBD2. CDR1 SGHRS and CDR2 YFSETQ come from the germline V gene. This CDR3 comprises 15 residues. Unmatched junction bases numbered 6, after V lost 1 base and J lost 7 bases.

The rearrangement joins TRBV11-2 to TRBJ2-3; TRBD1 matches 8 bases. V lost 5 bases and J lost 1; bases outside the gene matches: 8. Germline CDR1 SGHAT, CDR2 FQNNGV. The CDR3 totals 16 residues. CDR3 amino acids: CASSERTGSGTDTQYF. CDR3 DNA sequence: TGTGCCAGCAGCGAGAGGACAGGGAGTGGCACAGATACGCAGTATTTT.

V and J are TRBV29-1 and TRBJ1-1, with D uncertain. The germline gives CDR1 SQVTM, CDR2 ANQGSEA. The CDR3 runs 13 residues. Trimming stripped 3 bases from V and 5 bases from J, with 13 bases between. Written as DNA, the CDR3 is TGCAGCGTTGAGCCCCGGGTCGGGACTGAAGCTTTCTTT. Amino acid sequence: CSVEPRVGTEAFF. Looking up the rest from reference TRBV29-1 and TRBJ1-1 gives the full variable domain: SAVISQKPSRDICQRGTSLTIQCQVDSQVTMMFWYRQQPGQSLTLIATANQGSEATYESGFVIDKFPISRPNLTFSTLTVSNMSPEDSSIYLCSVEPRVGTEAFFGQGTRLTVV.